This T cell receptor (beta chain) was obtained from a study of memory CD4+ T cells and cytomegalovirus serostatus. General study results and limits: The CMV-associated TCR signature appears largely within the CD4+ memory repertoire.

Measured with immunoSEQ multiplex PCR; TCRdb has only the in-frame clones, and not every one. Of 50,000 to 75,000 clones in the sample, approximately 85% were seen once. The CDR3 is 14 residues long. Trimming shortened V by 6 bases and J by 5 bases, and 16 bases separated the two germline ends. Germline V gene lookup returns CDR1 SNHLY and CDR2 FYNNEI. Single viable CD3+CD4+CD8-CD45RO+ cells were sorted as the memory CD4+ T cells. This clone was counted once. What it recognizes is unknown. This chain links TRBV2 with TRBJ1-2; TRBD1 might be the D (6 bases). This receptor was taken from an adult in good health and CMV-seronegative. Material: memory CD4+ T cells from blood. The CDR3 DNA follows: TGTGCCAGCAGCCCTGTCACAGGGCCTTATGGCTACACCTTC. Translating gives CASSPVTGPYGYTF. The complete variable domain, with remaining parts taken from reference TRBV2 and TRBJ1-2, reads EPEVTQTPSHQVTQMGQEVILRCVPISNHLYFYWYRQILGQKVEFLVSFYNNEISEKSEIFDDQFSVERPDGSNFTLKIRSTKLEDSAMYFCASSPVTGPYGYTFGSGTRLTVV.